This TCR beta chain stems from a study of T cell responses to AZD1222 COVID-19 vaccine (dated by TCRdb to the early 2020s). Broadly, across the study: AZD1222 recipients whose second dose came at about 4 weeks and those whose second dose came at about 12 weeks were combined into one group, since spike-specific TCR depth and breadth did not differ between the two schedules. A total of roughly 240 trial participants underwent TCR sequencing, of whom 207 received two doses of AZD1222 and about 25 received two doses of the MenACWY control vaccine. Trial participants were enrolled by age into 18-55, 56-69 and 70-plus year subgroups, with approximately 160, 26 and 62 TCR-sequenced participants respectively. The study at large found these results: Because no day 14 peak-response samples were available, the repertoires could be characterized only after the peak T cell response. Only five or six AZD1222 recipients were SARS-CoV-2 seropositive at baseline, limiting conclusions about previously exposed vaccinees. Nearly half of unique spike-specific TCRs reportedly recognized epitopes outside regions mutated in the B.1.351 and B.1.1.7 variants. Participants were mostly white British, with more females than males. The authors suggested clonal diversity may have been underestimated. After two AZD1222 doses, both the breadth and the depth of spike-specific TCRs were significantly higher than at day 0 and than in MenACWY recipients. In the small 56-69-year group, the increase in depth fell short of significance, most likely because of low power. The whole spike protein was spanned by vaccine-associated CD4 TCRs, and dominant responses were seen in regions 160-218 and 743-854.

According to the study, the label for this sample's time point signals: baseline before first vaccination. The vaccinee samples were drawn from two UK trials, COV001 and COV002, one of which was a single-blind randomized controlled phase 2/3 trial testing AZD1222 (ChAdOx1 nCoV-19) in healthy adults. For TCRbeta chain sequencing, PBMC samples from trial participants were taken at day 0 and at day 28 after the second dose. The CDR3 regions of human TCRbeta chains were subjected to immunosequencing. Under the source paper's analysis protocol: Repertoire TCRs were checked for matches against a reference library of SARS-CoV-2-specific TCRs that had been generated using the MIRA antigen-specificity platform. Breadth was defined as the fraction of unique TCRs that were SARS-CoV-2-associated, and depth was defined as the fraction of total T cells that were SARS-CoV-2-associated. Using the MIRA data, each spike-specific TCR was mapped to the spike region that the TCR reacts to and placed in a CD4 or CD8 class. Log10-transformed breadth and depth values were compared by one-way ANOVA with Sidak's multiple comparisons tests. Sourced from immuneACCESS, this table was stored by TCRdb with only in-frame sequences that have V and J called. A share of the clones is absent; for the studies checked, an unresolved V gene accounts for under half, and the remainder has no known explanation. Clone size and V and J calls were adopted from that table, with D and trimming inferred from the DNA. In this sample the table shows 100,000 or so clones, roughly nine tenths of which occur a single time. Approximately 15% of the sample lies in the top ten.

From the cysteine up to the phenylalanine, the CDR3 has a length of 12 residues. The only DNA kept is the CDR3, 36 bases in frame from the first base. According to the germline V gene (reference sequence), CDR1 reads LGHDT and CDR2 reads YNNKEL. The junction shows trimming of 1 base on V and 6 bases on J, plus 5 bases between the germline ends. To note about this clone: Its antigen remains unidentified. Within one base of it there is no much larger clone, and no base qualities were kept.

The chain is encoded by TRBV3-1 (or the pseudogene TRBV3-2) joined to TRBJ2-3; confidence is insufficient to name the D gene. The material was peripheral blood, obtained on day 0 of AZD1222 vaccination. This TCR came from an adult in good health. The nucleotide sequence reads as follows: TGTGCCAGCAGCCAAGGCTCCGATACGCAGTATTTT. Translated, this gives CASSQGSDTQYF.